This TCR beta chain derives from a study of shared clonotypes between healthy human individuals. Overall study findings and caveats: Incompleteness in sorted-subset sequencing, despite large depth, was shown by rarefaction.

On this clone: Antigen unknown.

Replicate PCRs from sorted subsets contained roughly 200 ng DNA, which is 30,000 to 35,000 T cell genomes. Produced via immunoSEQ multiplex PCR; TCRdb's table is partial and in-frame only. The data hold over 1.4 million clones, with roughly 96% observed a single time. V gave up 6 bases and J gave up 1 base, with 15 bases separating them. The CDR3 loop spans 14 amino acids. Germline CDR1 SQVTM, CDR2 ANQGSEA. Material: naive CD4+ T cells sorted from blood. Subset in this sample: CD45RA+ positively selected. The V and J genes are TRBV29-1 and TRBJ1-1, with D perhaps matching TRBD1 (5 bases). The TCR originated in a man under 40 in good health. The CDR3 sequence is CSVGGGRPNTEAFF. In DNA, the CDR3 is TGCAGCGTGGGCGGGGGACGGCCGAACACTGAAGCTTTCTTT. Full variable domain (remainder filled in from reference TRBV29-1 and TRBJ1-1): SAVISQKPSRDICQRGTSLTIQCQVDSQVTMMFWYRQQPGQSLTLIATANQGSEATYESGFVIDKFPISRPNLTFSTLTVSNMSPEDSSIYLCSVGGGRPNTEAFFGQGTRLTVV.